This T cell receptor beta chain was recovered during a study of tumor-infiltrating lymphocytes in primary liver carcinoma. Study-wide results and limits: Top-250-clone fractions were significantly higher in tumors than in blood (p = 0.039).

This clonotype came up many times. Its antigen is as yet unknown. Trimming took 6 bases from V and 1 from J; bases not matched to a gene: 4. The CDR3 consists of 14 residues. Germline loops: CDR1 MNHEY, CDR2 SVGEGT. Extraction also yielded germline DNA, while blood RNA was obtained from unsorted whole blood. Synthesis of TCR beta cDNA was carried out from about 540 ng total RNA with a constant-region primer. Construction of TCR beta libraries relied on three successive nested multiplex PCR rounds employing slightly modified ARM-PCR. It was with TRBV1-TRBV30 forward primers and a C-beta reverse primer that the first two PCR rounds were run, at approximately 10 cycles each. MiXCR, run by TCRdb on the multiplex PCR reads, gives a single entry per CDR3 protein. Among 310,000 or so distinct CDR3 sequences, about three fifths were seen once, and the ten largest hold approximately 15%.

The TCR sequence derives from a woman aged 25-40 years with primary liver carcinoma and hepatitis B virus infection. This chain uses TRBV6-2 or TRBV6-3 with TRBJ2-3, with TRBD2 matching 7 bases. Sample: peripheral blood. The CDR3 sequence: CASSLADRTDTQYF. The CDR3 coding sequence is TGTGCCAGCAGCCTAGCGGATCGCACAGATACGCAGTATTTT.